This TCR beta chain is from a study of early T cells in non-severe SARS-CoV-2 infection (dated by TCRdb to about 2021). Regarding the research as a whole: Bulk RNA from unsorted whole blood was used for TCR sequencing, so alpha and beta chains could not be paired.

This clonotype is described as medium-sized (0.01 to 0.1%). The clone's antigen remains unknown. The input lacks base qualities; no much larger clone sits a single base away. Study-wide conclusions, independent of this receptor: Matching against VDJdb was skewed toward anti-spike CD8 responses, likely underestimated virus-specific expansions, and missed private and CD4 specificities.

The germline V and J ends show losses of 4 bases and 3 bases respectively, and no gene match explains 7 bases of the junction. The CDR3 spans 16 residues, from the cysteine through the phenylalanine. Just the 48-base CDR3 DNA is kept, in frame starting at base 1. The germline V gene gives CDR1 as KGHDR and CDR2 as SFDVKD. Preparation of the library involved 5' RACE. The sequencing machine was a NextSeq 500. In the TCR library protocol, unique molecular identifiers were attached to individual cDNA molecules to correct for PCR bias and sequencing error. Both TCR alpha and beta chains were sequenced, and tight co-correlation was observed between alpha and beta sequence abundances in each sample. On the authors' methods: Decombinator V4 was used to perform V gene, J gene and CDR3 annotation of TCR sequences. TCRs were defined as expanded if a significant change between any two time points was detected under a Poisson model with p below 0.0001. TCR abundances were normalised to the total number of TCRs sequenced per sample and were expressed as counts per million. TRAV1-2 paired with TRAJ12, TRAJ20 or TRAJ33 defined MAIT TCRs, while TRAV10 paired with TRAJ18 defined iNKT TCRs. VDJdb, accessed 1 November 2021, was searched for CMV, EBV and SARS-CoV-2 annotated TCRs, with TCRs annotated for multiple antigens excluded. The raw public reads went through TCRdb reprocessing: fastp at Q25, MiXCR clone calling, in-frame beta chains kept. Every CDR3 protein is listed once, alongside the most common genes and DNA of its rows. TCRdb's processing, not the authors' own work, is the source of the V and J calls. This sample lists about 25,000 distinct CDR3 sequences; roughly 4% were detected once. The leading ten clones occupy 10% to 13% of the sample.

The study was a case-control design nested within a healthcare worker cohort in London, UK, with weekly nasopharyngeal swab PCR tests and blood sampling. Healthcare workers were recruited during the week of the UK lockdown, between 23 and 31 March 2020, and followed weekly for up to about 16 weeks. The chain couples TRBV24-1 to TRBJ1-1; the junction holds 10 bases that match TRBD1. Sequencing was performed on whole blood. This TCR was sampled from an adult who was a healthcare worker with PCR-confirmed SARS-CoV-2 infection or an uninfected control (not recorded which). The nucleotides read TGTGCCACCAGTGAAAGGGGGACAGGGGAGGACACTGAAGCTTTCTTT. Its product reads: CATSERGTGEDTEAFF.